This T cell receptor beta chain was sequenced in a study of radiotherapy plus CTLA-4 blockade in lung cancer. Per the germline V gene, CDR1 is SGHNT and CDR2 is YENEEA. V lost 4 bases and J lost 3, with 10 bases in between. The CDR3 is 14 residues long. Here immunoSEQ multiplex PCR was the method, and the copy in TCRdb shows in-frame clones only, minus some. This table holds around 56,000 clones, around 85% found once. The specimen comprised peripheral blood, sampled from a patient treated with radiotherapy plus ipilimumab. V gene TRBV11-3 combines with J gene TRBJ1-5; tentative D call: TRBD1 (5 bases). This clonotype was sampled from a human donor with non-small cell lung cancer who had a complete response to radiotherapy plus ipilimumab. The CDR3 coding sequence is TGTGCCAGCAGCTGGTCGACAGTCAATCAGCCCCAGCATTTT. Encoded protein: CASSWSTVNQPQHF.